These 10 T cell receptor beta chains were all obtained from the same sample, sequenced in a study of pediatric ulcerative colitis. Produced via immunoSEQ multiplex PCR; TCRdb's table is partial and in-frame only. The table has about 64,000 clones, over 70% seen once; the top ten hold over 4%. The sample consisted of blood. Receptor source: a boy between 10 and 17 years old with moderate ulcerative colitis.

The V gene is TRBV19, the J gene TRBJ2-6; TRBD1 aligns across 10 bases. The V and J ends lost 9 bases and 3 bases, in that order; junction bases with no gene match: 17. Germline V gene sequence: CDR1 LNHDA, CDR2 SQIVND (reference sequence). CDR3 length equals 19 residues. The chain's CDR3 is CASQTWGGQGGYGANVLTF. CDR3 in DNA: TGTGCCAGCCAAACGTGGGGCGGACAGGGGGGATATGGGGCCAACGTCCTGACTTTC. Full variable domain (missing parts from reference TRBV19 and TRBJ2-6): DGGITQSPKYLFRKEGQNVTLSCEQNLNHDAMYWYRQDPGQGLRLIYYSQIVNDFQKGDIAEGYSVSREKKESFPLTVTSAQKNPTAFYLCASQTWGGQGGYGANVLTFGAGSRLTVL.

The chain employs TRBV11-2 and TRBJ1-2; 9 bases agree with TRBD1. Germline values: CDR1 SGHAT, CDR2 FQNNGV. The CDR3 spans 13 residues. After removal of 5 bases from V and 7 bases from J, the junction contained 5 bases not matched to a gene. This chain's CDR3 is CASSLGTGSGYTF. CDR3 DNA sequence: TGTGCCAGCAGCCTCGGGACAGGGTCTGGCTACACCTTC.

In DNA form, the CDR3 reads TGTGCCAGCAGCTCGGGACGGTTCTATGGCTACACCTTC. This translates into CASSSGRFYGYTF. This rearrangement joins TRBV27 to TRBJ1-2, with D possibly being TRBD1 (5 bases). Germline assignment: CDR1 MNHEY and CDR2 SMNVEV (reference sequence). V lost 6 bases to trimming and J lost 4 bases, with 12 bases between them. CDR3 length equals 13 residues.

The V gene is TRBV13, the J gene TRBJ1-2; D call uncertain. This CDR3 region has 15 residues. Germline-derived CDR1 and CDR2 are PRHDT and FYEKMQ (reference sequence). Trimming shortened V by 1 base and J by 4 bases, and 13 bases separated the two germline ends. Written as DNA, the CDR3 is TGTGCCAGCAGCTTAGAGGGTGGCAGAAGCTATGGCTACACCTTC. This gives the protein CASSLEGGRSYGYTF.

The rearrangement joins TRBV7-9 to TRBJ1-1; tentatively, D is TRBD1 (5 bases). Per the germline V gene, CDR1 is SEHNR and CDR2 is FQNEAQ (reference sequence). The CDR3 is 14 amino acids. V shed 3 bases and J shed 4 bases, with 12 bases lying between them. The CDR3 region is CASSFVAGSTEAFF. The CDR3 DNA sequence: TGTGCCAGCAGCTTCGTAGCAGGGAGCACTGAAGCTTTCTTT. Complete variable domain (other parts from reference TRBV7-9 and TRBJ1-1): DTGVSQNPRHKITKRGQNVTFRCDPISEHNRLYWYRQTLGQGPEFLTYFQNEAQLEKSRLLSDRFSAERPKGSFSTLEIQRTEQGDSAMYLCASSFVAGSTEAFFGQGTRLTVV.

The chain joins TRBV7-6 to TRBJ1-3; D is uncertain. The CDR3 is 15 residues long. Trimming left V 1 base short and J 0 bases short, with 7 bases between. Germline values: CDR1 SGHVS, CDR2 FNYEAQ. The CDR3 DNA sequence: TGTGCCAGCAGCTTAGTGGGTCACTCTGGAAACACCATATATTTT. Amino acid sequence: CASSLVGHSGNTIYF.

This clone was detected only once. CDR3 in amino acids: CASRRLAGEPLAKNIQYF. The CDR3 coding sequence is TGTGCCAGTAGAAGACTAGCGGGAGAACCCCTAGCCAAAAACATTCAGTACTTC. This sequence joins TRBV19 and TRBJ2-4; 12 bases are a match to TRBD2. This CDR3 contains 18 residues. Germline CDR1 is LNHDA and CDR2 is SQIVND (reference sequence). J lost 0 bases, V lost 6 bases, and 9 bases had no gene match.

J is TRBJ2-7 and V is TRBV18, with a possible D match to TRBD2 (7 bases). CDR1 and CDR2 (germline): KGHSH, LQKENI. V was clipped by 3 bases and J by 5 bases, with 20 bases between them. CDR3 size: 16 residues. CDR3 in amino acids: CASSPLPTSRQDEQYF. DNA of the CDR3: TGTGCCAGCTCACCCCTACCGACTAGCCGACAGGACGAGCAGTACTTC.

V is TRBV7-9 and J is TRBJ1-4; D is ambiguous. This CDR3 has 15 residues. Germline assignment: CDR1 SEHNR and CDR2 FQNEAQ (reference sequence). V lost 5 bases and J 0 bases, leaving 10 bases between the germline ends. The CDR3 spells CASSPNTATNEKLFF. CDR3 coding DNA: TGTGCCAGCAGCCCAAATACAGCAACTAATGAAAAACTGTTTTTT.

For the CDR3, the DNA is TGCGCCAGCAGCCAATGGGAGGGTAACGAGCAGTACTTC. It yields the protein CASSQWEGNEQYF. The genes are TRBV4-1 and TRBJ2-7, with 7 bases identical to TRBD2. With 2 bases clipped from V and 5 bases from J, the junction kept 3 bases outside the gene matches. This CDR3 spans 13 amino acids. Germline lookup yields CDR1 MGHRA and CDR2 YSYEKL.